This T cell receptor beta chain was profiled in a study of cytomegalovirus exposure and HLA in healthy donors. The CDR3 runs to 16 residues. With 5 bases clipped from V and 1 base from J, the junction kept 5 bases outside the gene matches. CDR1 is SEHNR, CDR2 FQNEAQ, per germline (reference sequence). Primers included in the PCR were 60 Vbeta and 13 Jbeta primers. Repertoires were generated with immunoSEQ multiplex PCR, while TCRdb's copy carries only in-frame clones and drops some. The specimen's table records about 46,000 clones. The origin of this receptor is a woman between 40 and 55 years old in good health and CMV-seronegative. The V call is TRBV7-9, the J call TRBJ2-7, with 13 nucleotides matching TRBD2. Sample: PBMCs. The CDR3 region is CASSDRLAGGSYEQYF. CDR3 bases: TGTGCCAGCAGCGATCGACTAGCGGGAGGTTCCTACGAGCAGTACTTC.